Included here is one T cell receptor (beta chain) sequence, with context. The record originates from a study of OX40 agonist ivuxolimab in advanced cancers. Germline V gene data show CDR1 as SGHNT and CDR2 as YYREEE (reference sequence). V lost 0 bases and J 11 bases, leaving 14 bases between the germline ends. This CDR3 spans 13 amino acids. Generated by immunoSEQ multiplex PCR, the TCRdb table keeps only in-frame clones and is missing some. The table has tens of thousands of clones, roughly four fifths seen once. This receptor was obtained from an adult with an advanced solid tumor such as melanoma, head and neck, liver or kidney cancer. The rearrangement links TRBV5-4 to TRBJ2-5; tentative D call: TRBD1 (6 bases). This material consisted of CD4+ or CD8+ T cells sorted from blood, taken in a trial of the OX40 agonist ivuxolimab. CDR3 nucleotide sequence: TGTGCCAGCAGCTTGGACAGGGTGGGTGAGCAGTACTTC. Protein product: CASSLDRVGEQYF.